These T cell receptor beta chains were read from a single sample in a study of shared clonotypes between healthy human individuals. Only in-frame clones appear in the TCRdb table, and some are missing; sequencing was by immunoSEQ multiplex PCR. The data hold around 2,000,000 clones, with around 96% observed a single time. Sequenced sample: naive CD8+ T cells sorted from blood. Every receptor here comes from a man in his late teens or twenties in good health. The CDR3 runs from the conserved cysteine through the conserved F or W. A D gene is named only where the DNA matches it firmly.

TRBD2	TRBJ2-7	TRBV11-2	CASSLEGGRAVDEQYF	TGTGCCAGCAGCTTAGAGGGCGGGAGGGCCGTCGACGAGCAGTACTTC
TRBD2	TRBJ2-2	TRBV7-9	CASSLDPRDYNTGELFF	TGTGCCAGCAGCTTAGATCCTCGGGACTACAACACCGGGGAGCTGTTTTTT
TRBD1	TRBJ2-6	TRBV30	CAWSNTDRTGANVLTF	TGTGCCTGGAGCAATACGGACAGGACTGGGGCCAACGTCCTGACTTTC
NA	TRBJ1-4	TRBV10-1	CAASNGDEKLFF	TGCGCCGCATCGAACGGCGATGAAAAACTGTTTTTT
NA	TRBJ2-5	TRBV7-9	CASSSDYQETQYF	TGTGCCAGCAGCTCAGACTACCAAGAGACCCAGTACTTC
TRBD2	TRBJ2-7	TRBV5-6	CASSLGLAGGLEQYF	TGTGCCAGCAGCTTGGGACTAGCGGGAGGTCTCGAGCAGTACTTC
NA	TRBJ1-4	TRBV19	CASSWDLESIKLFF	TGTGCCAGTAGCTGGGACCTGGAATCGATAAAACTGTTTTTT
NA	TRBJ2-1	TRBV27	CASSPASSYNEQFF	TGTGCCAGCAGTCCAGCGAGCTCCTACAATGAGCAGTTCTTC
TRBD1	TRBJ2-7	TRBV7-6	CASSPTGTAYHYEQYF	TGTGCCAGCAGCCCGACCGGGACAGCATATCACTACGAGCAGTACTTC
TRBD2	TRBJ2-7	TRBV6-5	CASSFLAGPYEQYF	TGTGCCAGCAGTTTCCTAGCGGGACCCTACGAGCAGTACTTC
TRBD2	TRBJ2-3	TRBV7-8	CASSSTSGTLDTQYF	TGTGCCAGCAGCTCGACTAGCGGAACCCTCGATACGCAGTATTTT
TRBD1	TRBJ2-2	TRBV7-3	CASSSRDRGTGELFF	TGTGCCAGCAGCTCCCGGGACAGGGGAACCGGGGAGCTGTTTTTT